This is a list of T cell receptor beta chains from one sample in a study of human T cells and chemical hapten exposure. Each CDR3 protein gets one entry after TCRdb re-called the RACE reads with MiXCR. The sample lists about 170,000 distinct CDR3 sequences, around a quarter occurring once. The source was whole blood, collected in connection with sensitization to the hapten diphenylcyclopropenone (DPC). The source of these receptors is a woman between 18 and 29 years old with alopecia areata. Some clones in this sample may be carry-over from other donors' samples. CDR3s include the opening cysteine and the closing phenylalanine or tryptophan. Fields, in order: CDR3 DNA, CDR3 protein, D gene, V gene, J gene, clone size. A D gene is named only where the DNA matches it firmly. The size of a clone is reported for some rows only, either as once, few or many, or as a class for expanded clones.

CDR3nt: TGCAGCGGTCGGACTTTCTACAATGAGCAGTTCTTC
CDR3aa: CSGRTFYNEQFF
d_gene: NA
v_gene: TRBV29-1
j_gene: TRBJ2-1
abundance: NA

CDR3nt: TGCAGTGCCGACCGGGACGGAAAAAACATTCAGTACTTC
CDR3aa: CSADRDGKNIQYF
d_gene: NA
v_gene: TRBV20-1
j_gene: TRBJ2-4
abundance: NA

CDR3nt: TGCAGTGCGCTCAATGAGCAGTTCTTC
CDR3aa: CSALNEQFF
d_gene: NA
v_gene: TRBV20-1
j_gene: TRBJ2-1
abundance: few

CDR3nt: TGTGCCAGCAGTTACCCGGAAGAGACCCAGTACTTC
CDR3aa: CASSYPEETQYF
d_gene: NA
v_gene: TRBV6-2/TRBV6-3
j_gene: TRBJ2-5
abundance: NA

CDR3nt: TGTGCCAGCAGTTACAGCGGGGGGCATACAGATACGCAGTATTTT
CDR3aa: CASSYSGGHTDTQYF
d_gene: TRBD2
v_gene: TRBV6-6
j_gene: TRBJ2-3
abundance: NA

CDR3nt: TGTGCCAGCAGTCAACTAGCCAATGAGCAGTTCTTC
CDR3aa: CASSQLANEQFF
d_gene: NA
v_gene: TRBV6-2/TRBV6-3
j_gene: TRBJ2-1
abundance: NA

CDR3nt: TGTGCCAGCAGTACTAGACTTATTCCTAGCACAGATACGCAGTATTTT
CDR3aa: CASSTRLIPSTDTQYF
d_gene: NA
v_gene: TRBV6-5
j_gene: TRBJ2-3
abundance: NA

CDR3nt: TGTGTCAGCAGCCATGGGGACACTGAAGCTTTCTTT
CDR3aa: CVSSHGDTEAFF
d_gene: NA
v_gene: TRBV4-2
j_gene: TRBJ1-1
abundance: NA

CDR3nt: TGCAGTGCCCCGGGGGGGGGTGCCTACAATGAGCAGTTCTTC
CDR3aa: CSAPGGGAYNEQFF
d_gene: TRBD2
v_gene: TRBV20-1
j_gene: TRBJ2-1
abundance: once

CDR3nt: TGTGCCATCAGTGCCACGGGCAATCAGCCCCAGCATTTT
CDR3aa: CAISATGNQPQHF
d_gene: NA
v_gene: TRBV10-3
j_gene: TRBJ1-5
abundance: few

CDR3nt: TGTGCCAGCAGCTTAGTGGCGGGAGTTCTTCCTGAGCAGTTCTTC
CDR3aa: CASSLVAGVLPEQFF
d_gene: TRBD2
v_gene: TRBV7-9
j_gene: TRBJ2-1
abundance: NA

CDR3nt: TGTGCCAGCAGTTACGGACTAGACACAGATACGCAGTATTTT
CDR3aa: CASSYGLDTDTQYF
d_gene: TRBD2
v_gene: TRBV6-2/TRBV6-3
j_gene: TRBJ2-3
abundance: many

CDR3nt: TGCGCCAGCAGCCAAGGACCCACAGGAGGCCCTGAAGCTTTCTTT
CDR3aa: CASSQGPTGGPEAFF
d_gene: NA
v_gene: TRBV4-1
j_gene: TRBJ1-1
abundance: few

CDR3nt: TGTGCCAGCGGCGACGGACTAGGGCAGTTCTTC
CDR3aa: CASGDGLGQFF
d_gene: TRBD2
v_gene: TRBV9
j_gene: TRBJ2-1
abundance: NA

CDR3nt: TGCAGTGCTAACACCCTAGCGGGGGCCCTCTACAATGAGCAGTTCTTC
CDR3aa: CSANTLAGALYNEQFF
d_gene: TRBD2
v_gene: TRBV20-1
j_gene: TRBJ2-1
abundance: few

CDR3nt: TGTGCCAGCAGCCGGACAGGGTCCGACTACGAGCAGTACTTC
CDR3aa: CASSRTGSDYEQYF
d_gene: TRBD1
v_gene: TRBV7-2
j_gene: TRBJ2-7
abundance: NA

CDR3nt: TGCGCCAGCAGCCAAGTCAGGGGCCCCCGTGCCACAGATACGCAGTATTTT
CDR3aa: CASSQVRGPRATDTQYF
d_gene: NA
v_gene: TRBV4-1
j_gene: TRBJ2-3
abundance: NA

CDR3nt: TGTGCCAGCAGCTTAGCGGACAGGCACTGGGAGCAGTACTTC
CDR3aa: CASSLADRHWEQYF
d_gene: TRBD1
v_gene: TRBV7-2
j_gene: TRBJ2-7
abundance: NA

CDR3nt: TGCGCCAGCAGCCAAGTCGTTACGGGCTCGAACACTGAAGCTTTCTTT
CDR3aa: CASSQVVTGSNTEAFF
d_gene: NA
v_gene: TRBV4-1
j_gene: TRBJ1-1
abundance: NA

CDR3nt: TGTGCCAGCTCACGGCAGGGGGCTATCAATCAGCCCCAGCATTTT
CDR3aa: CASSRQGAINQPQHF
d_gene: TRBD1
v_gene: TRBV18
j_gene: TRBJ1-5
abundance: NA

CDR3nt: TGCGCCAGCAGCTCGACTTCCATCTCTGGGGCCAACGTCCTGACTTTC
CDR3aa: CASSSTSISGANVLTF
d_gene: NA
v_gene: TRBV5-1
j_gene: TRBJ2-6
abundance: NA

CDR3nt: TGTGCCAGCAGATATACAGATACGCAGTATTTT
CDR3aa: CASRYTDTQYF
d_gene: NA
v_gene: TRBV6-6
j_gene: TRBJ2-3
abundance: NA

CDR3nt: TGCGCCAGCAGCTTGGATAGCGGAGCTTACGAGCAGTACTTC
CDR3aa: CASSLDSGAYEQYF
d_gene: NA
v_gene: TRBV5-1
j_gene: TRBJ2-7
abundance: once

CDR3nt: TGCGCCAGCAGCCAATACGACAGGGTTAAGACCTACAATGAGCAGTTCTTC
CDR3aa: CASSQYDRVKTYNEQFF
d_gene: TRBD1
v_gene: TRBV4-1
j_gene: TRBJ2-1
abundance: NA

CDR3nt: TGTGCCAGCAGCTTAGGAGGACGAGGGGTCTCCTACAATGAGCAGTTCTTC
CDR3aa: CASSLGGRGVSYNEQFF
d_gene: NA
v_gene: TRBV7-9
j_gene: TRBJ2-1
abundance: NA

CDR3nt: TGCAGCGTTGAGGATAGCGGGGGACAAGAGACCCAGTACTTC
CDR3aa: CSVEDSGGQETQYF
d_gene: TRBD2
v_gene: TRBV29-1
j_gene: TRBJ2-5
abundance: NA

CDR3nt: TGTGCCAGCTGTTGGAGGGAGGACGGGGAGCTGTTTTTT
CDR3aa: CASCWREDGELFF
d_gene: NA
v_gene: TRBV13
j_gene: TRBJ2-2
abundance: few

CDR3nt: TGTGCCAGCAGCGTAGTAACTAGCGGGGGAACGGAGCTGTTTTTT
CDR3aa: CASSVVTSGGTELFF
d_gene: TRBD2
v_gene: TRBV9
j_gene: TRBJ2-2
abundance: once

CDR3nt: TGTGCCAGCAGCTTAGCGGGTTTGGCAGGTAGAAATACGCAGTATTTT
CDR3aa: CASSLAGLAGRNTQYF
d_gene: NA
v_gene: TRBV7-2
j_gene: TRBJ2-3
abundance: NA

CDR3nt: TGTGCCAGCAGAGGGGTTAAGGGGGTAAGCGAGCAGTACTTC
CDR3aa: CASRGVKGVSEQYF
d_gene: NA
v_gene: TRBV27
j_gene: TRBJ2-7
abundance: few

CDR3nt: TGTGCCAGCAGCTTAGGTGGCCAGGGGGAATACGAGCAGTACTTC
CDR3aa: CASSLGGQGEYEQYF
d_gene: TRBD1
v_gene: TRBV7-2
j_gene: TRBJ2-7
abundance: NA

CDR3nt: TGCAGTGCTAGAGATCCTAGCGGGAGTCCAGATACGCAGTATTTT
CDR3aa: CSARDPSGSPDTQYF
d_gene: TRBD2
v_gene: TRBV20-1
j_gene: TRBJ2-3
abundance: NA

CDR3nt: TGTGCCAGCAGGGTGAAGGGACTAGCTGTCAATGAGCAGTTCTTC
CDR3aa: CASRVKGLAVNEQFF
d_gene: TRBD2
v_gene: TRBV27
j_gene: TRBJ2-1
abundance: NA

CDR3nt: TGTGCCAGCAGCATGACTAGCGGTAACACCGGGGAGCTGTTTTTT
CDR3aa: CASSMTSGNTGELFF
d_gene: TRBD2
v_gene: TRBV11-2
j_gene: TRBJ2-2
abundance: NA

CDR3nt: TGCAGCGTTTTGGTCCAGGTCAATCAGCCCCAGCATTTT
CDR3aa: CSVLVQVNQPQHF
d_gene: NA
v_gene: TRBV29-1
j_gene: TRBJ1-5
abundance: few

CDR3nt: TGTGCCAGCAGCCAAGATCGGACAGGGGGGCGCCAGGAGACCCAGTACTTC
CDR3aa: CASSQDRTGGRQETQYF
d_gene: TRBD1
v_gene: TRBV14
j_gene: TRBJ2-5
abundance: few

CDR3nt: TGCAGTGGCCGGAGCGGGTGGGACTATAATTCACCCCTCCACTTT
CDR3aa: CSGRSGWDYNSPLHF
d_gene: NA
v_gene: TRBV20-1
j_gene: TRBJ1-6
abundance: few

CDR3nt: TGTGCCAGCAGCTTGGGTCCCCCCACAGATACGCAGTATTTT
CDR3aa: CASSLGPPTDTQYF
d_gene: NA
v_gene: TRBV7-3
j_gene: TRBJ2-3
abundance: few

CDR3nt: TGCGCCAGCAGCCCCGACGGGGGGACAGGTGGTTCACCCCTCCACTTT
CDR3aa: CASSPDGGTGGSPLHF
d_gene: TRBD1
v_gene: TRBV4-3
j_gene: TRBJ1-6
abundance: few

CDR3nt: TGTGCCAGCAGTGATTCACAGGGGGCTGGAAACATTCAGTACTTC
CDR3aa: CASSDSQGAGNIQYF
d_gene: TRBD1
v_gene: TRBV25-1
j_gene: TRBJ2-4
abundance: few